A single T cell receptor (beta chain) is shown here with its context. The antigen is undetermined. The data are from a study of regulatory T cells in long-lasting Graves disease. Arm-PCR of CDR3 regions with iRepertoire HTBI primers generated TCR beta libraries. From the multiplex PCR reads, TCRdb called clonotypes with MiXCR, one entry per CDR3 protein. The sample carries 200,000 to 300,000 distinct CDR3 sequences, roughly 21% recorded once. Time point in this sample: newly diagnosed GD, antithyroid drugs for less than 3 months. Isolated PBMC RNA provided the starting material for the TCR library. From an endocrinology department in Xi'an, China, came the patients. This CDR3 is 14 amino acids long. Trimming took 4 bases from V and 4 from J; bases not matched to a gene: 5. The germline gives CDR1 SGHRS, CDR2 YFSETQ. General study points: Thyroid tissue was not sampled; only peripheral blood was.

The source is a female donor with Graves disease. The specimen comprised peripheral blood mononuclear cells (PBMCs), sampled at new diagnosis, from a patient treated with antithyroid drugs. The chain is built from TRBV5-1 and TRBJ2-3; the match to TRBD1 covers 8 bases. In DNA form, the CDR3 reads TGCGCCAGCAGCCAAGAACAGGGGGCAGATACGCAGTATTTT. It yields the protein CASSQEQGADTQYF.